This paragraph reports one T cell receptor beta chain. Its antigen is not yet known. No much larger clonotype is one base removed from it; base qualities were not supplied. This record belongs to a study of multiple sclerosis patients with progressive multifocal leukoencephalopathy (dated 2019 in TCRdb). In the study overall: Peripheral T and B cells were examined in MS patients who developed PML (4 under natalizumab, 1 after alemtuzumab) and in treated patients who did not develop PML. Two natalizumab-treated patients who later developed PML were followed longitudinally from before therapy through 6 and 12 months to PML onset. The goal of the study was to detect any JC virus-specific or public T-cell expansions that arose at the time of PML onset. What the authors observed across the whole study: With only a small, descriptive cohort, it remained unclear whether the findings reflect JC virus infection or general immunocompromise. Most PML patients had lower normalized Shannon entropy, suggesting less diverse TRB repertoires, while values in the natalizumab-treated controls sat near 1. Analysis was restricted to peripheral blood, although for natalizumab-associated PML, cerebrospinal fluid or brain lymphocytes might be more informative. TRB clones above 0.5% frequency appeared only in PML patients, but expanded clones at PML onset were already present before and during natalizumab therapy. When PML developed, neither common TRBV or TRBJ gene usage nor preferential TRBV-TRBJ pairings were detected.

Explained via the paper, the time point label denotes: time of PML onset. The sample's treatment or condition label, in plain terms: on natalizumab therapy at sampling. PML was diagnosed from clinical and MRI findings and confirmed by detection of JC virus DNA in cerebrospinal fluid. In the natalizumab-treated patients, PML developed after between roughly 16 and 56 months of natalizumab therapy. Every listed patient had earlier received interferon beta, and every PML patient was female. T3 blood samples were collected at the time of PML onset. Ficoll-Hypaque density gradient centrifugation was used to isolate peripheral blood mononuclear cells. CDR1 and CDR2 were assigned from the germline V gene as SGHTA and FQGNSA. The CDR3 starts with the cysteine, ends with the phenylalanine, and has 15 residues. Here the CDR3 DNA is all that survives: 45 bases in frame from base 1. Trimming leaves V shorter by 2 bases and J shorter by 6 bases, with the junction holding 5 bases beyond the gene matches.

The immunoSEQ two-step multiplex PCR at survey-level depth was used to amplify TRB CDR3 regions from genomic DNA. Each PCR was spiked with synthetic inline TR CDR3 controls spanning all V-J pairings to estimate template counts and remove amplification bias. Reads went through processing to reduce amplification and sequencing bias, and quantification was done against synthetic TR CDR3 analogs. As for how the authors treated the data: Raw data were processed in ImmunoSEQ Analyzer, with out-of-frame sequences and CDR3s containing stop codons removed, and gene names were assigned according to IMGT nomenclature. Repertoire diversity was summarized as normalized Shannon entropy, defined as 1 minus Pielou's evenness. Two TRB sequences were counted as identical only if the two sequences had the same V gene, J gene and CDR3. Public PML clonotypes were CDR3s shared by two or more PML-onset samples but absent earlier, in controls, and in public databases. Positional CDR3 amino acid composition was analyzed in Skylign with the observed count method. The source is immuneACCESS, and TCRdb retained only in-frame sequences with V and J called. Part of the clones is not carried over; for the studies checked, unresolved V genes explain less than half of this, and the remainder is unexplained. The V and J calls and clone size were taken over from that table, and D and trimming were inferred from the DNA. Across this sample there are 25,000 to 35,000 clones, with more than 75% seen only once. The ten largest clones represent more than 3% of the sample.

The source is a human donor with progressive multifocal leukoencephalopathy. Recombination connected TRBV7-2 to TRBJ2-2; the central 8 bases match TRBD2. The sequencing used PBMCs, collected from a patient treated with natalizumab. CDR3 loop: CASSLRAGGAGELFF. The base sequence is TGTGCCAGCAGCTTAAGGGCGGGAGGAGCCGGGGAGCTGTTTTTT.